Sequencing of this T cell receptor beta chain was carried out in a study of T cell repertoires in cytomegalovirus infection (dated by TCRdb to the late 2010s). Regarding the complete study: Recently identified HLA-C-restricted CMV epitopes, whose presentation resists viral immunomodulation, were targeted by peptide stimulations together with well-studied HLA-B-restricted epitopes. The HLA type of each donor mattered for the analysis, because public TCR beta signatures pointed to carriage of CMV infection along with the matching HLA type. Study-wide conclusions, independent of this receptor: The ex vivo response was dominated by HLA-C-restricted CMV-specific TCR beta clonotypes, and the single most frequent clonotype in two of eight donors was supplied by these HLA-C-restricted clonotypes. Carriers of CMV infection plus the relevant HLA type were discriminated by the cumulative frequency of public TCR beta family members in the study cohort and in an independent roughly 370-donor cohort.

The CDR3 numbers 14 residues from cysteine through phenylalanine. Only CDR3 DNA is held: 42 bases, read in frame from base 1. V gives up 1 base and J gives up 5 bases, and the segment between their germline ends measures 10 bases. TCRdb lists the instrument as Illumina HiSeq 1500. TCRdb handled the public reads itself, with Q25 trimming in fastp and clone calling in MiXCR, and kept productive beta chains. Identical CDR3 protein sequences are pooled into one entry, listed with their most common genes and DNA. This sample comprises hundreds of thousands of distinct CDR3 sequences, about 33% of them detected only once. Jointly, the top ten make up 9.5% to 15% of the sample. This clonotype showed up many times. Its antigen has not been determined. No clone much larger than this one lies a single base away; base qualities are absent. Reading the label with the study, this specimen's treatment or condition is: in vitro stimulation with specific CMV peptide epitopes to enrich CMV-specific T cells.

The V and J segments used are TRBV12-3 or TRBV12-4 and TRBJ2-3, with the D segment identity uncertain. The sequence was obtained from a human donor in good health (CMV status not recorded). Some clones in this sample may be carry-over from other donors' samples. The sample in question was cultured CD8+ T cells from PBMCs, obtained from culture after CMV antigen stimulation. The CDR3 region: CASSLGGPLDTQYF. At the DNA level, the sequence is TGTGCCAGCAGTTTAGGAGGCCCCTTAGATACGCAGTATTTT.